What follows is one T cell receptor beta chain and its context. Its antigen is unidentified. These data originate in a study of graft-versus-host responses after intestinal transplantation. Study context: All of the recipients had induction that used anti-thymocyte globulin, then tacrolimus and steroids for around 3 years.

The CDR3 contains 11 residues. Germline CDR1 SGHRS, CDR2 YFSETQ. V was shortened by 5 bases and J by 2 bases, with 4 bases between the two germline ends. Study results and caveats: GvH clones were identified in recipient marrow, with some first appearing in ileum or blood. Peak GvH clone levels in circulation were associated with early post-transplant HvG declines. Elevated graft-versus-host to host-versus-graft clonal ratios in allografts were recorded for patients with graft-donor T cell macrochimerism.

Generated by immunoSEQ multiplex PCR, the TCRdb table keeps only in-frame clones and is missing some. The sample lists over 100,000 clones, approximately 95% seen once, with 0.095% to 0.15% in the top ten. The chain has TRBV5-1 and TRBJ2-5; D gene uncertain. The specimen comprised unstimulated CD4+ T cells sorted from spleen or lymph node cells, sampled before intestinal transplant. The origin of this receptor is a human donor who received an intestinal transplant. The CDR3 DNA is TGCGCCAGCAGAAATCAAGAGACCCAGTACTTC. Its translation is CASRNQETQYF.